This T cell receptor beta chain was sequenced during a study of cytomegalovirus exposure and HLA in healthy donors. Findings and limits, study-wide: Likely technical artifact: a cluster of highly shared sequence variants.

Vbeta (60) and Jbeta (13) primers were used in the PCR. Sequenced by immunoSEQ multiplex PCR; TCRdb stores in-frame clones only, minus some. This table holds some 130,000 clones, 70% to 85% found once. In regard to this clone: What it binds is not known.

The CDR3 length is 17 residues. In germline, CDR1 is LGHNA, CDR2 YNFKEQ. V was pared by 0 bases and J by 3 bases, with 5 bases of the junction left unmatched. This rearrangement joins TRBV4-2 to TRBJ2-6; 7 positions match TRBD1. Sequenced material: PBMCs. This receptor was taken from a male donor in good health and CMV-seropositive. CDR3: CASSQDRQGFGANVLTF. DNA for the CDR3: TGTGCCAGCAGCCAAGATCGACAGGGTTTTGGGGCCAACGTCCTGACTTTC.